Described below is a single T cell receptor (beta chain) sequence and its context. These data are taken from a study of blood T cell repertoires in COVID-19. About the research overall: Samples taken during acute and convalescent COVID-19 were collected in the United States, Italy and Spain.

Participant-given clinical history determined each cohort assignment. The CDR3 contains 13 residues. Germline CDR1 SGHAT, CDR2 FQNNGV. Trimming took 3 bases from V and 9 from J; bases not matched to a gene: 7. Methods used by the authors: Amplification of reference gene primers was used by the study to estimate nucleated cell counts. Clones were read by immunoSEQ multiplex PCR, and TCRdb kept only the in-frame ones, dropping some. The V and J calls and the clone size are those of that table, but D and trimming were determined from the DNA. Found here are about 220,000 clones, 80% to 90% of them singletons; the top ten hold around 2.6%.

The clonotype was recovered from a woman aged 30 to 39 with acute COVID-19. The sample was PBMCs or T cells enriched from blood (not recorded which). The rearrangement links TRBV11-2 to TRBJ1-1; 7 bases are a match to TRBD1. Here the CDR3 reads CASSLTQGDKAFF. CDR3 DNA: TGTGCCAGCAGCTTGACTCAGGGGGATAAAGCTTTCTTT.